These T cell receptor beta chains were read from a single sample in a study of blood T cell repertoires in COVID-19. TCRdb's table, derived via immunoSEQ multiplex PCR, lists solely in-frame clones and lacks some. The sample carries some 460,000 clones, approximately 90% recorded once. The specimen sequenced was peripheral blood. These receptors originate from a woman aged 25 to 45 with acute or convalescent COVID-19. Both conserved end residues are part of each CDR3. D genes are given only for firm matches. The size field is filled for only some rows; it gives once, few, many or a size class.

TRBV4-1	once	TRBJ2-7	.	TGCGCCAGCAGCCAAGAGGGCGGGGTCTCCTCCTACGAGCAGTACTTC	CASSQEGGVSSYEQYF
TRBV28	.	TRBJ2-7	.	TGTGCCAGCAGGGCGGGCTTCGAGCAGTACTTC	CASRAGFEQYF
TRBV24-1	.	TRBJ1-2	.	TGTGCCACCTCGGCAGAGGGCTATGGCTACACCTTC	CATSAEGYGYTF
TRBV4-1	.	TRBJ2-7	.	TGCGCCAGCAGCCAAGAGCGAACAGTTCCTATGTACGAGCAGTACTTC	CASSQERTVPMYEQYF
TRBV11-1	once	TRBJ2-3	TRBD1	TGTGCCAGCAGCTCGTTCCGGGACAGGGCCACAGATACGCAGTATTTT	CASSSFRDRATDTQYF
TRBV5-6	.	TRBJ2-3	.	TGTGCCAGCAGCTTGGTCCTAGCTAGCACAGATACGCAGTATTTT	CASSLVLASTDTQYF
TRBV11-3	.	TRBJ2-7	.	TGTGCCAGCAGCCCCCGGACAGCCCCCACATACGAGCAGTACTTC	CASSPRTAPTYEQYF
TRBV7-2	.	TRBJ2-1	.	TGTGCCAGCAGCTTAGGCCCGCCGGGGGGCAATTACAATGAGCAGTTCTTC	CASSLGPPGGNYNEQFF
TRBV5-1	.	TRBJ2-2	.	TGCGCCAGCAGCTTGGAGCAGGGCCCCGCCGGGGAGCTGTTTTTT	CASSLEQGPAGELFF
TRBV24-1	.	TRBJ2-2	.	TGTGCCACCAGTGATTCTGGGGCAGCGAACACCGGGGAGCTGTTTTTT	CATSDSGAANTGELFF
TRBV24-1	many	TRBJ1-6	TRBD1	TGTGCCACCAGTGATTCGCGACAGGGACCTATAAATTCACCCCTCCACTTT	CATSDSRQGPINSPLHF